The 17 T cell receptor beta chains reported below all come from one sample, sequenced in a study of shared clonotypes between healthy human individuals. Here immunoSEQ multiplex PCR was the method, and the copy in TCRdb shows in-frame clones only, minus some. In the table there are over 1.5 million clones, 95% to 99% of which are singletons. Sequencing used naive CD4+ T cells sorted from blood. Subset indicated: CD45RA+ positively selected. These receptors were obtained from a man aged 30 to 45 in good health.

The chain carries TRBV5-1 and TRBJ2-3, with 8 bases fitting TRBD1. CDR1 is SGHRS and CDR2 is YFSETQ in the germline V gene. The CDR3 length is 14 residues. Unmatched junction bases numbered 5, after V lost 5 bases and J lost 3 bases. CDR3 sequence (DNA): TGCGCCAGCAGGATACAGGGGGGTACAGATACGCAGTATTTT. This sequence encodes CASRIQGGTDTQYF.

In nucleotides, the CDR3 is TGTGCCAGCTCACCCGGGACTATTGATCTCTACGAGCAGTACTTC. Translating it yields CASSPGTIDLYEQYF. The genes are TRBV18 and TRBJ2-7; 7 bases map to TRBD2. Germline loops: CDR1 KGHSH, CDR2 LQKENI. J was trimmed by 3 bases and V by 3 bases; bases with no gene match: 8. CDR3 size: 15 residues.

In the case of this clone: At one of its ends the junction is not consistent with the germline gene, which may arise from a read error. V is TRBV18 and J is TRBJ1-2; TRBD1 agrees at 9 bases. CDR1 is KGHSH and CDR2 is LQKENI in the germline V gene. CDR3 length: 13 residues. CDR3 nucleotides: TGTGCCAGCTCCCCACAGGGGGCTAGTGGCTACACCTTC. Encoded protein: CASSPQGASGYTF.

This clone occurred once. The gene calls are TRBV28 and TRBJ1-4; no reliable D call. V was clipped by 6 bases and J by 6 bases, with 14 bases between them. CDR1 is MDHEN, CDR2 SYDVKM, per germline. This CDR3 contains 14 residues. The CDR3 nucleotides read TGTGCCAGCAGCCGACCGATTTTGGATGAAAAACTGTTTTTT. It is translated as CASSRPILDEKLFF.

The chain links TRBV18 to TRBJ2-2; possibly TRBD1 for D (5 bases). The germline V gene has CDR1 KGHSH and CDR2 LQKENI. V was clipped by 0 bases and J by 5 bases, with 10 bases between them. CDR3 length: 15 residues. The CDR3 nucleotides read TGTGCCAGCTCACCACCGAAGGGGCGGACCGGGGAGCTGTTTTTT. Its translation: CASSPPKGRTGELFF.

V gene TRBV4-1 combines with J gene TRBJ2-7, with 10 bases identical to TRBD2. Trimming took 3 bases from V and 3 from J; bases not matched to a gene: 8. From germline, CDR1 is MGHRA and CDR2 YSYEKL. The CDR3 has 16 residues. This chain's CDR3 is CASSQRQTSGLYEQYF. CDR3 bases: TGCGCCAGCAGCCAGAGGCAGACTAGCGGGCTCTACGAGCAGTACTTC.

V gene TRBV7-3 combines with J gene TRBJ2-6; D not resolved. The length of the CDR3 is 12 residues. CDR1 is SGHTA and CDR2 is FQGTGA in the germline V gene. The germline V and J ends were trimmed by 4 bases and 2 bases, with 0 bases remaining between them. The CDR3 nucleotides read TGTGCCAGCAGCTCTGGGGCCAACGTCCTGACTTTC. The encoded protein is CASSSGANVLTF.

This rearrangement joins TRBV2 to TRBJ2-3; D is undetermined. Germline V gives CDR1 SNHLY, CDR2 FYNNEI. CDR3 size: 13 residues. The V end lost 7 bases, the J end lost 4 bases, and 12 bases lay between the germline ends. The CDR3 loop reads CASIGPFSDTQYF. CDR3 bases: TGTGCCAGCATCGGACCTTTTTCAGATACGCAGTATTTT.

V is TRBV19 and J is TRBJ2-7, with 9 bases aligning to TRBD1. Germline CDR1 reads LNHDA; CDR2 reads SQIVND (reference sequence). The CDR3 is 15 amino acids. V trimming: 9 bases; J trimming: 3 bases; junction bases outside the gene matches: 12. Here the CDR3 DNA reads TGTGCCAGCACTCCCCGGGGGGACAGGGACTACGAGCAGTACTTC. Residues: CASTPRGDRDYEQYF.

The V gene is TRBV6-5, the J gene TRBJ2-3; unclear D gene. The CDR3 runs to 13 residues. The ends were cut back, 5 bases at V and 5 bases at J, with 11 bases in the middle. Germline lookup yields CDR1 MNHEY and CDR2 SVGAGI. The CDR3 nucleotides are TGTGCCAGCAGTCCCACCCTGATAGATACGCAGTATTTT. Translation: CASSPTLIDTQYF.

This chain links TRBV18 with TRBJ2-1; D gene uncertain. Between the trimmed V and J ends, which lost 0 bases and 5 bases, there was a span of 14 bases. The CDR3 consists of 16 residues. Germline V gives CDR1 KGHSH, CDR2 LQKENI. CDR3 in amino acids: CASSPPLLSPNNEQFF. CDR3 in DNA: TGTGCCAGCTCACCACCGTTGTTGTCGCCGAACAATGAGCAGTTCTTC.

The rearrangement joins TRBV6-5 to TRBJ2-3; D unclear. There are 13 residues in the CDR3. The V and J ends lost 6 bases and 7 bases respectively, with 14 bases between them. Germline V CDR1 and CDR2: MNHEY, SVGAGI. The CDR3 DNA follows: TGTGCCAGCAGGGCGGACCTGCGGAATACGCAGTATTTT. Its protein is CASRADLRNTQYF.

On this clone itself: Other DNA sequences in the sample encode the same CDR3. V and J are TRBV30 and TRBJ1-2; D gene uncertain. V lost 0 bases and J 7 bases, leaving 6 bases between the germline ends. CDR3 size: 11 residues. Per germline, CDR1 GTSNPN and CDR2 SVGIG (reference sequence). CDR3 protein: CAWSVGGGYTF. The CDR3 DNA reads as TGTGCCTGGAGTGTAGGCGGTGGCTACACCTTC.

As to this clone: This sample includes further DNA sequences coding for the same CDR3. CDR3 in amino acids: CASSPGAYNEQFF. CDR3 bases: TGTGCCAGCTCACCAGGGGCCTACAATGAGCAGTTCTTC. The chain has TRBV18 and TRBJ2-1; D ambiguous. CDR1 is KGHSH, CDR2 LQKENI, per germline. This CDR3 has 13 amino acids. The V gene lost 2 bases and the J gene lost 2 bases, with 4 bases spanning the gap.

The CDR3 region has the DNA TGTGCCAGCAGGGACAGGTCCTACGAGCAGTACTTC. Its protein product is CASRDRSYEQYF. The chain combines TRBV11-3 with TRBJ2-7; 7 nucleotides line up with TRBD1. Trimming removed 6 bases from V and 1 base from J; junction bases left unmatched: 0. This CDR3 contains 12 residues. Germline assignment: CDR1 SGHNT and CDR2 YENEEA. Full variable domain (rest looked up from reference TRBV11-3 and TRBJ2-7): EAGVVQSPRYKIIEKKQPVAFWCNPISGHNTLYWYLQNLGQGPELLIRYENEEAVDDSQLPKDRFSAERLKGVDSTLKIQPAELGDSAVYLCASRDRSYEQYFGPGTRLTVT.

The table lists this clone with a count of one. The chain links TRBV25-1 to TRBJ2-3, with 11 nucleotides matching TRBD2. The germline CDR1 and CDR2 sequences are MGHDK and SYGVNS. V shed 6 bases and J 5 bases; nucleotides not matched to a gene: 10. The CDR3 runs to 16 residues. The CDR3 reads CASSGTSGFGVDTQYF. CDR3 DNA sequence: TGTGCCAGCAGCGGGACTAGCGGATTTGGGGTAGATACGCAGTATTTT.

This clone was seen once. This chain joins TRBV25-1 and TRBJ1-5; 9 nucleotides agree with TRBD1. Germline V gene sequence: CDR1 MGHDK, CDR2 SYGVNS. The V gene end was trimmed by 5 bases and the J gene end by 4 bases; junction bases not matched to a gene: 6. This CDR3 is 15 amino acids long. The CDR3 spells CASSSGQGSNQPQHF. In nucleotides, the CDR3 is TGTGCCAGCAGTTCGGGACAGGGCAGTAATCAGCCCCAGCATTTT.